This T cell receptor (beta chain) was sequenced during a study of control samples from healthy donors and cancer patients. The method was immunoSEQ multiplex PCR; TCRdb's version includes in-frame clones alone and lacks a portion of them. The table shows some 30,000 clones, with 91% occurring only once. The CDR3 covers 14 residues. V was cut by 1 base and J by 7 bases, with 11 bases left in between. Per the germline V gene, CDR1 is SGDLS and CDR2 is YYNGEE. The sequenced sample consisted of PBMCs. The chain joins TRBV9 to TRBJ2-2; D unclear. The TCR sequence derives from a middle-aged man with lung cancer. The DNA of the CDR3 is TGTGCCAGCAGCGTACCCCCTTTCGGCGGGGAGCTGTTTTTT. This codes for CASSVPPFGGELFF.